Below, 10 T cell receptor beta chains from the same sample are listed, as sequenced in a study of blood T cells in healthy people across ages. Sample-barcoded 5' priming and a J-beta primer mix drove a second PCR of roughly 6 to 12 cycles. TCRdb reprocessed the 5' RACE reads via MiXCR and lists one record per CDR3 protein. The sample contains roughly 1,800,000 distinct CDR3 sequences, less than 50% of which appear only once. Sequencing was carried out using blood. These TCRs come from a woman in her 40s in good health.

This clonotype was seen more than once but under ten times. The chain is built from TRBV6-2 or TRBV6-3 and TRBJ2-1; no definite D call. The ends were cut back, 10 bases at V and 6 bases at J, with 13 bases in the middle. The germline CDR1 and CDR2 sequences are MNHEY and SVGEGT. The CDR3 extends over 12 amino acids. CDR3 in amino acids: CAIARNSNEQFF. CDR3 bases: TGTGCCATCGCCCGGAACTCCAATGAGCAGTTCTTC.

This chain links TRBV7-9 with TRBJ1-2, with no clear D. The germline CDR1 and CDR2 sequences are SEHNR and FQNEAQ (reference sequence). The V end was cut by 5 bases, the J end by 3 bases, with 19 bases between. There are 16 residues in the CDR3. DNA of the CDR3: TGTGCCAGCAGCCCTCCAGGCCTAGGTGGAGACTATGGCTACACCTTC. This codes for CASSPPGLGGDYGYTF.

This clonotype was seen more than once but under ten times. The rearrangement joins TRBV7-2 to TRBJ2-4; 7 nucleotides agree with TRBD1. V gave up 2 bases and J gave up 1 base; unmatched junction bases: 2. From germline, CDR1 is SGHTA and CDR2 FQGNSA. This CDR3 has 15 residues. The CDR3, as DNA: TGTGCCAGCAGCTTACCGACAGGGGCCAAAAACATTCAGTACTTC. This sequence encodes CASSLPTGAKNIQYF.

Comment on this clonotype: This sequence may be a read error, since a much larger clone differs from it by one base. The chain couples TRBV6-2 or TRBV6-3 to TRBJ2-7, with 8 bases fitting TRBD1. Losses at the gene ends were 2 bases for V and 2 bases for J; bases not matched to a gene: 8. The germline V gene encodes CDR1 MNHEY and CDR2 SVGEGT. This CDR3 region has 16 residues. Written as DNA, the CDR3 is TGTGCCAGCAGTTACCTTGGAGGACAGGGAACCTACGAGCAGTACTTC. This gives the protein CASSYLGGQGTYEQYF.

CDR3 amino acids: CATSREDQETQYF. The CDR3 DNA sequence: TGTGCCACCAGCAGAGAAGACCAAGAGACCCAGTACTTC. This rearrangement joins TRBV15 to TRBJ2-5; D ambiguous. This CDR3 has 13 amino acids. CDR1 LNHNV and CDR2 YYDKDF come from the germline V gene (reference sequence). Trimming removed 0 bases from V and 0 bases from J, with 2 bases in between.

V is TRBV6-2 or TRBV6-3 and J is TRBJ2-7; D not certain. The CDR3 runs to 13 residues. CDR1 is MNHEY, CDR2 SVGEGT, per germline. The V gene lost 6 bases and the J gene lost 7 bases, with 16 bases spanning the gap. CDR3 sequence reads: CASSRSWSGEQYF. Here the CDR3 DNA reads TGTGCCAGCAGCCGTTCCTGGAGTGGAGAGCAGTACTTC.

This clonotype showed up just a few times. The rearrangement uses TRBV27 and TRBJ2-3; D is uncertain. The CDR3 spans 12 residues. Trimming took off 3 bases at V and 11 bases at J, with 12 bases between the two ends. Germline CDR1 reads MNHEY; CDR2 reads SMNVEV (reference sequence). CDR3 sequence reads: CASSLVGKGQYF. DNA of the CDR3: TGTGCCAGCAGTTTGGTGGGGAAGGGGCAGTATTTT.

The V gene is TRBV11-2, the J gene TRBJ1-2; D is ambiguous. CDR1 is SGHAT and CDR2 is FQNNGV in the germline V gene. V was cut by 0 bases and J by 4 bases, with 15 bases left in between. The CDR3 runs to 16 residues. The CDR3 DNA reads as TGTGCCAGCAGCTTAGACTCTAGGGTTGACGCCTATGGCTACACCTTC. Residues: CASSLDSRVDAYGYTF.

The V gene is TRBV5-1, the J gene TRBJ1-2, with TRBD1 as a possible D gene (5 bases). This CDR3 has 15 residues. CDR1 is SGHRS, CDR2 YFSETQ, per germline. Trimming removed 2 bases from V and 8 bases from J, with 19 bases in between. This chain's CDR3 is CASSLFLGAGAGYTF. In nucleotides, the CDR3 is TGCGCCAGCAGCTTATTTTTAGGGGCTGGAGCCGGCTACACCTTC.

This clonotype was seen more than once but under ten times. The V gene is TRBV28, the J gene TRBJ1-6; D may be TRBD1 (5 bases). This CDR3 has 12 residues. Germline V gene lookup returns CDR1 MDHEN and CDR2 SYDVKM. V was shortened by 8 bases and J by 6 bases, with 8 bases between the two germline ends. The CDR3 spells CASADINSPLHF. CDR3 in DNA: TGTGCCAGCGCGGACATTAATTCACCCCTCCACTTT.